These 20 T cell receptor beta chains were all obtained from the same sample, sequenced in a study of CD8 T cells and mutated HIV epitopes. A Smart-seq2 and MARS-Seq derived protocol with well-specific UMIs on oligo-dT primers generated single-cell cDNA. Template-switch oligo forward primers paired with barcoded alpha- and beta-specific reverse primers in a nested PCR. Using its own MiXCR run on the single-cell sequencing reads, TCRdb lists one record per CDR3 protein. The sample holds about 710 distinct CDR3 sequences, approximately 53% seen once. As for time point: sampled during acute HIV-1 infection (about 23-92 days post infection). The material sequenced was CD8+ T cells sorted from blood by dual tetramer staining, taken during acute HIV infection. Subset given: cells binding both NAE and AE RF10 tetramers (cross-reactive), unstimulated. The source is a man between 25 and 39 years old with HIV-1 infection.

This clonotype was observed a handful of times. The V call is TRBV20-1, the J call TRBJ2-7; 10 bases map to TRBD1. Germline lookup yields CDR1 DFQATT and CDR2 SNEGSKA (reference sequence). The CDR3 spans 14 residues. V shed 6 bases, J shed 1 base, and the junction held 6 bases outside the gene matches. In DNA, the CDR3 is TGCAGTGCCACCCCGGGACAGGGGTCCTACGAGCAGTACTTC. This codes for CSATPGQGSYEQYF.

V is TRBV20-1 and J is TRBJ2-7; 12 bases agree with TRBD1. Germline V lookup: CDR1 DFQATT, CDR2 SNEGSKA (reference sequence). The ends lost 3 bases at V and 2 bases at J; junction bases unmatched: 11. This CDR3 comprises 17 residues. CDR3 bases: TGCAGTGCTAGGTCGAGCCAGGGACAGGGGGCGACCTACGAGCAGTACTTC. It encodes CSARSSQGQGATYEQYF.

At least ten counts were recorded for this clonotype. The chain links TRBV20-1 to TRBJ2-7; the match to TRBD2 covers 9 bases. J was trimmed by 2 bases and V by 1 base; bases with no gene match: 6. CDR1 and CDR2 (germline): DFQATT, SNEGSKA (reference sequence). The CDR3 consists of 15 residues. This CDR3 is CSARVPSGVTYEQYF. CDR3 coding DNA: TGCAGTGCTAGAGTGCCTAGCGGGGTTACCTACGAGCAGTACTTC.

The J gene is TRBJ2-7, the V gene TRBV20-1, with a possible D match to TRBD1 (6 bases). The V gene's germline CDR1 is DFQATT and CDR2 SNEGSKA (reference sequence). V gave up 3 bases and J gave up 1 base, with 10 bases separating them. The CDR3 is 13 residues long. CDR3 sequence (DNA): TGCAGTGCTAGTGTCCAGGGGTCCTACGAGCAGTACTTC. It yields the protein CSASVQGSYEQYF.

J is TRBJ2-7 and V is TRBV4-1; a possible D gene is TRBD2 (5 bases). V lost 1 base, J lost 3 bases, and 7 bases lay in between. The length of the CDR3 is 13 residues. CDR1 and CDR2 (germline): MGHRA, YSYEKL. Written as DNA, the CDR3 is TGCGCCAGCAGCCAAGGGGGAGTCTACGAGCAGTACTTC. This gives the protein CASSQGGVYEQYF.

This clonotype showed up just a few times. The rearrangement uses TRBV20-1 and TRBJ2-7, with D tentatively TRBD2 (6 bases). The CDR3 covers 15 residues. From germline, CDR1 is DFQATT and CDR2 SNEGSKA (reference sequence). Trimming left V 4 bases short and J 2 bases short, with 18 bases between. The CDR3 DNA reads TGCAGTGCTACCCCCACGGGAGCTCACACCTACGAGCAGTACTTC. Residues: CSATPTGAHTYEQYF.

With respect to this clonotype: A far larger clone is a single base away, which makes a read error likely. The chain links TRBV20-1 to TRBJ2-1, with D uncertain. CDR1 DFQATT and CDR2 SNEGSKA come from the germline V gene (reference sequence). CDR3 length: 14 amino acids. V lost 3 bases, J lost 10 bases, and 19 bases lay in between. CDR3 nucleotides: TGCAGTGCTAGCGCCCCGCAGCTGACTTACGAGCAGTTCTTC. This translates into CSASAPQLTYEQFF.

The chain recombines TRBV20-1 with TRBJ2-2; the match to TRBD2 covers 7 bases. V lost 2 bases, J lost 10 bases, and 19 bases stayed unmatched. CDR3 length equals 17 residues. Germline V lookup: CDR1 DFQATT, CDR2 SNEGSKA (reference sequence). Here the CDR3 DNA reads TGCAGTGCTAGACAACGAAAGGACGGGCTAGCGGTTCCGGAGCTGTTTTTT. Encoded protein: CSARQRKDGLAVPELFF.

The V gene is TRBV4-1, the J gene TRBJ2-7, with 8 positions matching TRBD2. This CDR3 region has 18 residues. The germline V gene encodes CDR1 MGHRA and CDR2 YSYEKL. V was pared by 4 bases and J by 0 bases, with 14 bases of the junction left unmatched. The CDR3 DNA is TGCGCCAGCAGCCCGACTAGCGCGGAATACTTTAGCTCCTACGAGCAGTACTTC. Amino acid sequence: CASSPTSAEYFSSYEQYF.

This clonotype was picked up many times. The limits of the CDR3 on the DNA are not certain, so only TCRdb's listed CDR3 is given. CDR3 residues: CASSRDRETPGSCFF. This rearrangement joins TRBV11-2 to TRBJ2-2; TRBD1 is taken as the D call from the table, unchecked against the DNA. With termini counted, the CDR3 has 15 amino acids. The germline gives CDR1 SGHAT, CDR2 FQNNGV.

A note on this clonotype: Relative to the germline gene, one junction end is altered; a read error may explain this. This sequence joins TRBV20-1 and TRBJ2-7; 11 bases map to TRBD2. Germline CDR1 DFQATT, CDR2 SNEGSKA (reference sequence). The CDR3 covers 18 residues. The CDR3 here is CSTLLPLGLAAHLYEQCF. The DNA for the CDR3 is TGCAGCACTCTCCTTCCCCTGGGACTAGCGGCCCATCTCTACGAGCAGTGCTTC.

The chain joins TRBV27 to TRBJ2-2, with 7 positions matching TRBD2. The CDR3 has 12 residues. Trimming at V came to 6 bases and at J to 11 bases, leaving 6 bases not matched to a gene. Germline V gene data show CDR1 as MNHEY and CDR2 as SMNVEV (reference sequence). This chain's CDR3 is CASRGGPYELFF. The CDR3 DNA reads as TGTGCCAGCAGGGGAGGGCCCTACGAGCTGTTTTTT.

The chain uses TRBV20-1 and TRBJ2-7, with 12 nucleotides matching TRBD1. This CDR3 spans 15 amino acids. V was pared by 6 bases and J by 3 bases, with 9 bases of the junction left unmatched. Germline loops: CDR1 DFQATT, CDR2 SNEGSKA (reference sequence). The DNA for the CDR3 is TGCAGTGCCCCGGGACAGGGGGCCCATCTCTACGAGCAGTACTTC. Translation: CSAPGQGAHLYEQYF.

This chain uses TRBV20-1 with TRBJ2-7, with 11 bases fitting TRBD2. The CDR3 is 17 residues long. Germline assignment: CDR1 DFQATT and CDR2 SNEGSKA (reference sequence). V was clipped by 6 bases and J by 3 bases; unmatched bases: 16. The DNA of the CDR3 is TGCAGTGCCAGCAGCCAAGTAGCGGGAGGGATCATCTACGAGCAGTACTTC. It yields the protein CSASSQVAGGIIYEQYF.

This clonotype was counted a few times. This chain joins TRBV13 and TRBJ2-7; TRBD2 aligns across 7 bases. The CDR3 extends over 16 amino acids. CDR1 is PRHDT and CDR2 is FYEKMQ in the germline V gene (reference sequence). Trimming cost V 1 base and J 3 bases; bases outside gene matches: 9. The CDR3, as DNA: TGTGCCAGCAGCTTAGTCCGAAGCGGGGTGAGCTACGAGCAGTACTTC. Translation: CASSLVRSGVSYEQYF.

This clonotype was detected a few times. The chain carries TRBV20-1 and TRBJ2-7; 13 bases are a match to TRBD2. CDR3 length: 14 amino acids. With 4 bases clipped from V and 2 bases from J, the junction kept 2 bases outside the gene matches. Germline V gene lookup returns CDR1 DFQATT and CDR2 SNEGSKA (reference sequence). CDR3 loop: CSATTSGGAYEQYF. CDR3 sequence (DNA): TGCAGTGCTACAACTAGCGGGGGGGCCTACGAGCAGTACTTC.

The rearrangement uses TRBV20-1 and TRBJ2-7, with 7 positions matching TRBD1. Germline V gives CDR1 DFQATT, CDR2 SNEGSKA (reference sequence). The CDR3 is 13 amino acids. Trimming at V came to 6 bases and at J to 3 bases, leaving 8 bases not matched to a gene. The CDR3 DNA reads TGCAGTGCCCCGGGACAGCGGTTCTACGAGCAGTACTTC. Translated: CSAPGQRFYEQYF.

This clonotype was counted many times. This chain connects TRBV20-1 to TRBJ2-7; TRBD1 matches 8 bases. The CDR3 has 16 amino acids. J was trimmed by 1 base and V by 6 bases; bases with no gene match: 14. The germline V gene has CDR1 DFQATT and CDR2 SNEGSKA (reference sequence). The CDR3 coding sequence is TGCAGTGCCCACACCGCCGGACAGGGCCATTCCTACGAGCAGTACTTC. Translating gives CSAHTAGQGHSYEQYF.

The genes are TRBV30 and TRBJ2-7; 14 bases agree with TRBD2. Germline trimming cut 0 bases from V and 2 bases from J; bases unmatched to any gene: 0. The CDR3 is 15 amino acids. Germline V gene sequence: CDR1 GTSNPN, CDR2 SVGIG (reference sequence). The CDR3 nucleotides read TGTGCCTGGAGTGTGACTAGCGGGGGGGCCTACGAGCAGTACTTC. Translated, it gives CAWSVTSGGAYEQYF.

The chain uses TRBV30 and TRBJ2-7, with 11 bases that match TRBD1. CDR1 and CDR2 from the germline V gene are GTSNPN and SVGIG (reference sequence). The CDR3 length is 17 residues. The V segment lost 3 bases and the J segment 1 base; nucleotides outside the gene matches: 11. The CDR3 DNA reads TGTGCCTGGAGCCCAAAACAGGGACAGGGGGATTCCTACGAGCAGTACTTC. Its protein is CAWSPKQGQGDSYEQYF.